The clone carrying this TCR beta chain came up once. What it binds is not known. Using immunoSEQ multiplex PCR, the repertoire was profiled, and TCRdb retains in-frame clones only, with some absent. The repertoire holds about 33,000 clones, with around nine tenths as singletons. Germline CDR1 and CDR2: SGHRS and YFSETQ. The CDR3 runs 12 residues. Deletions cut 7 bases from V and 7 bases from J, with 12 bases between. These data originate in a study of a mutant IDH1 vaccine in newly diagnosed glioma. Whole-study context: The sex distribution of treated patients was about 62% male and approximately 40% female, with a mean age of roughly 40 years. Antecedent treatment encompassed radiotherapy, temozolomide, or their combination; the majority received both. Findings of the study overall: Pseudoprogression seemed unlinked to shifts in top peripheral T cell clonotypes.

Time point described: baseline, week 1 (first vaccination visit). Documented treatment: pre-vaccination baseline after standard-of-care therapy. Newly diagnosed WHO grade 3 or 4 IDH1-mutant, ATRX-lost astrocytomas were identified in the donors. This material consisted of PBMCs, taken from a glioma patient treated with radiotherapy, temozolomide or both. V is TRBV5-1 and J is TRBJ2-1, with no clear D. The source of this sequence is a woman between 40 and 55 years old with glioma. The chain's CDR3 is CASGPLGNEQFF. The DNA of the CDR3 is TGCGCCAGCGGCCCGTTAGGAAATGAGCAGTTCTTC.